The entry below gives a single T cell receptor (beta chain) sequence along with its context. The antigen this receptor binds is unknown. The input lacks base qualities; no much larger clone sits a single base away. The data belong to a study of PD-L1 blockade in urothelial cancer (dated by TCRdb to about 2017). With regard to the full study: Therapy was started at some point between 2013 and 2015 for all patients, and atezolizumab 1,200 mg was administered intravenously every 3 weeks. A median of approximately 140,000 T cells and approximately 83,000 unique TCRs was obtained from blood samples, and a median clonality of roughly 0.082 was observed. Durable clinical benefit was defined as progression-free survival longer than 6 months, and TCR features were also tested against progression-free and overall survival. An ECOG performance status of 0 or 1 was recorded for the patients, and 0 to 3 prior chemotherapy regimens had been received by the patients. Somatic, immune and clinical correlates of response to PD-L1 blockade with atezolizumab in urothelial cancer were the focus of an exploratory multi-omic analysis. Blood samples were analyzed 3 weeks after the start of treatment (second dose) and 6 weeks after the start of treatment. Some 30 patients had pretreatment blood TCR-seq, 24 had at least one posttreatment blood collection, and 24 had tumor TCR-seq. In the same patients, whole exome sequencing and RNA sequencing of pretreatment tumors were performed in addition to TCR sequencing. About 10 patients reached durable clinical benefit, while some 19 patients did not. Pretreatment tumor samples and matched peripheral blood, collected serially before and after atezolizumab treatment, underwent TCR sequencing. About 90% of the 29 patients were males with bladder-origin urothelial cancer, and 18 of 29 reported a prior smoking history. Here is what the overall study found, with its caveats: Greater expansion of tumor-associated TCR clones in peripheral blood 3 weeks after the start of treatment was observed in patients with durable benefit (n of about 24, p = 0.022). Because the sample size was small (n ≈ 29) and many of the analyses were exploratory, the results are meant to be hypothesis-generating. Improved progression-free and overall survival was associated with having pretreatment peripheral blood TCR clonality below the median.

The cohort comprised 25 to 30 patients with locally advanced or metastatic urothelial carcinoma treated at Memorial Sloan Kettering on a trial protocol. Peripheral blood mononuclear cells were collected pretreatment and during treatment, at between 1 and 8 total time points per patient. The Qiagen DNeasy Blood extraction kit was used to purify genomic DNA from total PBMCs and from tumor samples. PBMCs were collected pretreatment and during treatment and were isolated and stored as previously described. Synthetic TCR analog templates were spiked into each PCR so that absolute template abundance could be estimated from read counts. The immunoSEQ assay used bias-controlled V and J gene primers to amplify TCRbeta CDR3 regions from genomic DNA. Sequencing of rearranged TCRbeta segments was done at approximately 20X coverage. Per the source publication's procedure: Sequencing errors were corrected by clustering and CDR3s were annotated against IMGT to assign V, D and J genes. Downstream analyses used only productive TCRbeta rearrangements, leaving out any out-of-frame or stop-codon sequences. Clonality was calculated as one minus the Shannon entropy normalized by the log of the number of unique productive sequences. Clones differing between time points or between blood and tumor were identified by Fisher's exact test with Benjamini-Hochberg correction at adjusted p below 0.01. Held by TCRdb, this immuneACCESS table contains in-frame sequences only and omits some clones. Under half of the omission traces to an unresolved V gene where checked; the cause of the rest is unknown. The DNA gave D and trimming, while V, J and clone size come from that table. The sample yields 70,000 or so clones; around nine tenths were counted once. Of the sample, 3.4% is held by the ten largest clones.

Compared with germline, V lacks 7 bases and J lacks 3 bases; bases without a gene match: 5. CDR1 is given as MNHNY and CDR2 as SVGAGI, both from the germline V gene (reference sequence). From the cysteine up to the phenylalanine, the CDR3 has a length of 13 residues. The read is trimmed to its CDR3 DNA, 39 bases read in frame from base 1. The clonotype originates from a man aged 55 to 70 with urothelial cancer. The chain is encoded by TRBV6-6 joined to TRBJ2-7, with TRBD1 matching 8 junction bases. The material sequenced was PBMCs, taken around atezolizumab (anti-PD-L1) treatment. The CDR3 protein: CASTGQGGYEQYF. Here is the DNA: TGTGCCAGCACCGGACAGGGTGGCTACGAGCAGTACTTC.